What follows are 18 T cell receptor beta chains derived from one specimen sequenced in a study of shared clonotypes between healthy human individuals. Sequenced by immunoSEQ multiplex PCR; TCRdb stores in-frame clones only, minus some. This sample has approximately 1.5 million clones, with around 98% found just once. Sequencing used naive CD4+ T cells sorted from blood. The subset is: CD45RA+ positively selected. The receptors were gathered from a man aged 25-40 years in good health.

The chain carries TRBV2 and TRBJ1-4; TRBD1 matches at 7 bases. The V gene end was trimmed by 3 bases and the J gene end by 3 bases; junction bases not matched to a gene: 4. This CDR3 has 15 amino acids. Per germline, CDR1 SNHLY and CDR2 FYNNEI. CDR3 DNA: TGTGCCAGCAGTGATATTGGGACAGCTAATGAAAAACTGTTTTTT. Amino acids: CASSDIGTANEKLFF.

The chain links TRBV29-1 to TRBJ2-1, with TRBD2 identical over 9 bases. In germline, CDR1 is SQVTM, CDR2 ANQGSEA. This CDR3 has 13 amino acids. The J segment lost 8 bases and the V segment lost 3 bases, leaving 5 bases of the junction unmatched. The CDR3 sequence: CSVEPSGKHEQFF. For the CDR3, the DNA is TGCAGCGTTGAGCCTAGCGGGAAGCATGAGCAGTTCTTC.

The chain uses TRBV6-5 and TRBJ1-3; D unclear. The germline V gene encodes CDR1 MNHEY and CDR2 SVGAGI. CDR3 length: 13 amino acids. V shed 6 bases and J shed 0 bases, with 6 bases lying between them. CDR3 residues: CASRLLSGNTIYF. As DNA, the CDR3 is TGTGCCAGCAGGCTCCTCTCTGGAAACACCATATATTTT.

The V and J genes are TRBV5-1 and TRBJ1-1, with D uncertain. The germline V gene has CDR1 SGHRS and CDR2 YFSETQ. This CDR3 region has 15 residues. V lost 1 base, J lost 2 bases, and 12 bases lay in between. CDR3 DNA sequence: TGCGCCAGCAGCTTGTTTGAGGGAGGAAACACTGAAGCTTTCTTT. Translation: CASSLFEGGNTEAFF. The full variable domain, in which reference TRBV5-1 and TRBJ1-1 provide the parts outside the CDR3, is KAGVTQTPRYLIKTRGQQVTLSCSPISGHRSVSWYQQTPGQGLQFLFEYFSETQRNKGNFPGRFSGRQFSNSRSEMNVSTLELGDSALYLCASSLFEGGNTEAFFGQGTRLTVV.

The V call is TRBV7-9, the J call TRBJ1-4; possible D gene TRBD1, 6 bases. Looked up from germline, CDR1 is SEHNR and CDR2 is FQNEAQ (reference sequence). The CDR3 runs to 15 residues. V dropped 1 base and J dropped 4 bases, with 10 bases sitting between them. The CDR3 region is CASSLGQEHNEKLFF. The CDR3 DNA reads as TGTGCCAGCAGCTTAGGACAGGAGCATAATGAAAAACTGTTTTTT.

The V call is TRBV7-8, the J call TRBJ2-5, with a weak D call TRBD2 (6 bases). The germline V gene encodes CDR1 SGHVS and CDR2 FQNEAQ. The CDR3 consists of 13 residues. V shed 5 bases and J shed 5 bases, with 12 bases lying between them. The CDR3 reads CASSAGLGETQYF. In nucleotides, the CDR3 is TGTGCCAGCAGCGCGGGACTCGGGGAGACCCAGTACTTC.

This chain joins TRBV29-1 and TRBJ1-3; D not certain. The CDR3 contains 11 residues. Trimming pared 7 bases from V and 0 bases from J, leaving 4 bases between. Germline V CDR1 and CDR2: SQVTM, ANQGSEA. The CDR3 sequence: CSGDSGNTIYF. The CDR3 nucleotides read TGCAGCGGAGACTCTGGAAACACCATATATTTT.

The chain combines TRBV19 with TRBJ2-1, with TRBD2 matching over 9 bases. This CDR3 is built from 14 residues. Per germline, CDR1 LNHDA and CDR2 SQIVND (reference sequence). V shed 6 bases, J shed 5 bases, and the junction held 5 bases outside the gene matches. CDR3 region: CASRLIAGDNEQFF. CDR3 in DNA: TGTGCCAGTAGATTGATAGCGGGAGACAATGAGCAGTTCTTC.

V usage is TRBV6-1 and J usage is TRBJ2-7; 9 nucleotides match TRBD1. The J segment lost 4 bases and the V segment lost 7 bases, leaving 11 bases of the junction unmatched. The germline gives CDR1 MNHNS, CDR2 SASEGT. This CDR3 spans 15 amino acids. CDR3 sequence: CASTAGTGIGYEQYF. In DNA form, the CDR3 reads TGTGCCAGCACTGCTGGGACAGGGATCGGTTACGAGCAGTACTTC.

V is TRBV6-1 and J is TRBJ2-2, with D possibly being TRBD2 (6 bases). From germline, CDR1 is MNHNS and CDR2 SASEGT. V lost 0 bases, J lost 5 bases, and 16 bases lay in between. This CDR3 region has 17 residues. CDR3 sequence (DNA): TGTGCCAGCAGTGAAGCGCGCGGGGCCAGGGTAACCGGGGAGCTGTTTTTT. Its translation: CASSEARGARVTGELFF.

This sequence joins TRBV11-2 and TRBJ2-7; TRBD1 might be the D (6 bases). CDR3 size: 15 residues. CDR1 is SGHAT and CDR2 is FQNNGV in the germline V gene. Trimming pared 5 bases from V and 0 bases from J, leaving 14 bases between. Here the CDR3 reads CASSRAQGSSYEQYF. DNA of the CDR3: TGTGCCAGCAGCCGGGCACAGGGCAGCTCCTACGAGCAGTACTTC.

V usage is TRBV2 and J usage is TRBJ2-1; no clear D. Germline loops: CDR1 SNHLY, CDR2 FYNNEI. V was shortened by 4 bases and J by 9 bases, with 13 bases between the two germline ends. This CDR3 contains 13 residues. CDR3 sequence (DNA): TGTGCCAGCAGTGGGGGTATTTGGATTGAGCAGTTCTTC. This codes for CASSGGIWIEQFF.

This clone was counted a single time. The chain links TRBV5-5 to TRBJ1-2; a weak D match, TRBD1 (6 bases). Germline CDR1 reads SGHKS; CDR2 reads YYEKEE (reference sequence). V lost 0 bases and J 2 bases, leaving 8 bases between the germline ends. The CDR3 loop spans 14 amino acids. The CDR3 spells CASSLATGNYGYTF. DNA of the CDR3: TGTGCCAGCAGCTTGGCCACAGGGAACTATGGCTACACCTTC.

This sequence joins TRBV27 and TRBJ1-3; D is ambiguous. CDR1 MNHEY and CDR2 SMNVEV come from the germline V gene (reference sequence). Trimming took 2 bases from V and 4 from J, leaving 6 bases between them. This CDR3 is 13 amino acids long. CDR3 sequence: CASSLNGGNTIYF. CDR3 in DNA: TGTGCCAGCAGTTTAAACGGCGGAAACACCATATATTTT.

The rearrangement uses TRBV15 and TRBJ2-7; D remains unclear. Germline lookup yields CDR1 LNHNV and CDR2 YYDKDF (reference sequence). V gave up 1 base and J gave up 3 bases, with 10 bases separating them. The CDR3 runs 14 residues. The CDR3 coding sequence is TGTGCCACCAGCAGAGCTGGTAGCAGCTACGAGCAGTACTTC. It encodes CATSRAGSSYEQYF.

Written as DNA, the CDR3 is TGTGCCAGCAGTGAACAGGGGGCGAGTGGGGAGCTGTTTTTT. Translation: CASSEQGASGELFF. The chain carries TRBV6-1 and TRBJ2-2; TRBD1 matches 8 bases. This CDR3 is 14 amino acids long. The V segment lost 2 bases and the J segment 8 bases; nucleotides outside the gene matches: 4. Germline lookup yields CDR1 MNHNS and CDR2 SASEGT.

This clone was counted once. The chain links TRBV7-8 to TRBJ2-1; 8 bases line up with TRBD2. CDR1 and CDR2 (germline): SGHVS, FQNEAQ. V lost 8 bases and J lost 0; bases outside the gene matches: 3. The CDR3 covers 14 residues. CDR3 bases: TGTGCCAGCCGGGGGGGAGTCTCCTACAATGAGCAGTTCTTC. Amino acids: CASRGGVSYNEQFF.

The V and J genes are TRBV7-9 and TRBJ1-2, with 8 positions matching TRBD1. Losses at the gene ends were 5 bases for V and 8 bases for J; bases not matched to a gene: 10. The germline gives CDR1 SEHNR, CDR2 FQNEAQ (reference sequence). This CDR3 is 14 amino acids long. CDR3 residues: CASSQYRGVGGYTF. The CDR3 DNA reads TGTGCCAGCAGCCAGTACAGGGGGGTTGGAGGCTACACCTTC. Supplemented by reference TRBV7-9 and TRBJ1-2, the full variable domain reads DTGVSQNPRHKITKRGQNVTFRCDPISEHNRLYWYRQTLGQGPEFLTYFQNEAQLEKSRLLSDRFSAERPKGSFSTLEIQRTEQGDSAMYLCASSQYRGVGGYTFGSGTRLTVV.